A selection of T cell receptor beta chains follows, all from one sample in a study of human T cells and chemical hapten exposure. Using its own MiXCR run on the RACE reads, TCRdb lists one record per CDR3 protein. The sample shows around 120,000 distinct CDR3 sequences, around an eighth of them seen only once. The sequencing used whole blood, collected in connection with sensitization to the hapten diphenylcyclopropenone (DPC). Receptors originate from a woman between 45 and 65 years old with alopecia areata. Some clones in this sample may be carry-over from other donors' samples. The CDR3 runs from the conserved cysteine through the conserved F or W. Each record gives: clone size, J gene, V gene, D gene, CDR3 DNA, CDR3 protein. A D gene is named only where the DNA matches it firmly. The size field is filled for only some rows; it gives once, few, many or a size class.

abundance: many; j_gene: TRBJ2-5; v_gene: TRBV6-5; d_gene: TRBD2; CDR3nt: TGTGCCAGCAGTTCCATACTAGCGGGAGGCGAGACCCAGTACTTC; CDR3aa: CASSSILAGGETQYF
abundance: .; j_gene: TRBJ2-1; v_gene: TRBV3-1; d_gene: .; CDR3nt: TGTGCCAGCAGCCAAACGTACACCAAGGCCTACAATGAGCAGTTCTTC; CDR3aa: CASSQTYTKAYNEQFF
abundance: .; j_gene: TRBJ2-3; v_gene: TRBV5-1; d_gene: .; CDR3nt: TGCGCCAGCAGCTTAGTGGTGGTGGTAAGCACAGATACGCAGTATTTT; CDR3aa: CASSLVVVVSTDTQYF
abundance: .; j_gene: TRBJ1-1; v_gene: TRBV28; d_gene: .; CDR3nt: TGTGCCAGCAGAGGACAGTTTGAAGCTTTCTTT; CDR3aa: CASRGQFEAFF
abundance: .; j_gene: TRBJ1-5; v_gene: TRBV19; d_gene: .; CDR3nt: TGTGCCAGTAGTATAGAGACGGCCTCCAATCAGCCCCAGCATTTT; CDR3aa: CASSIETASNQPQHF
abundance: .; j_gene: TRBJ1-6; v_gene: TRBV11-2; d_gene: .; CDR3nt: TGTGCCAGCAGCTTAGGGTCCCCGGGCCGCAATTCACCCCTCCACTTT; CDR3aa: CASSLGSPGRNSPLHF
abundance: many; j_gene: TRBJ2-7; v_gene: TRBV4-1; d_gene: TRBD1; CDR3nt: TGCGCCAGCAGCCAGGGGGACAGCTACGAGCAGTACTTC; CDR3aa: CASSQGDSYEQYF
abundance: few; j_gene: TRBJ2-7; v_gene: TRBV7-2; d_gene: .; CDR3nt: TGTGCCAGCACCACGACAGTTCACCCCTACGAGCAGTACTTC; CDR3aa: CASTTTVHPYEQYF
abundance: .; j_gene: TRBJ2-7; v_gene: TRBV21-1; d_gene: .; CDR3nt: TGTGCCAGCAGCAAAGTTGGTGCCGAGCAGTACTTC; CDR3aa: CASSKVGAEQYF
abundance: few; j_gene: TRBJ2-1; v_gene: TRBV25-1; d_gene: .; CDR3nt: TGTGCCAGCAGTCAAAGCGGCCCCGCCGGGAATGAGCAGTTCTTC; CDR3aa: CASSQSGPAGNEQFF
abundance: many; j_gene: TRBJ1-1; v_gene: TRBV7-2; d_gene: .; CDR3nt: TGTGCCAGCAGCTTGGAGGGCGACACTGAAGCTTTCTTT; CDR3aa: CASSLEGDTEAFF
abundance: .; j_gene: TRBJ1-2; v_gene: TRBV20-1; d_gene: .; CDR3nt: TGCAGTGCGGGGACTGCCTATGGCTACACCTTC; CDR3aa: CSAGTAYGYTF